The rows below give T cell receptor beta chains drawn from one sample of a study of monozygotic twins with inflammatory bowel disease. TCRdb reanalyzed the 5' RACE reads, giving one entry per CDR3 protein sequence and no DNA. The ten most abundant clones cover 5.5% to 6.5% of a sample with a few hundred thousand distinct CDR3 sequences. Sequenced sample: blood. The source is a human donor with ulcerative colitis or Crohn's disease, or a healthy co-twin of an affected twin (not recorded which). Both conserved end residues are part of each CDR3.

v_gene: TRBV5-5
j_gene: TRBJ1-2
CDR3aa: CASSLERAYGYTF

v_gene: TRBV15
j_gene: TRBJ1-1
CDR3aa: CATSRPGHQNTEAFF

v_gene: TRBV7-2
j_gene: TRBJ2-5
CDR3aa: CASSLPTGVETQYF

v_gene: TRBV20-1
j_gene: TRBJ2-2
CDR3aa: CSARDLGGIWELFF

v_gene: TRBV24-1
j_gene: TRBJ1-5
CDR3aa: CATSDMGTRQPQHF

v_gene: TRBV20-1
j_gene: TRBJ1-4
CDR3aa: CSARGWDRGTNEKLFF

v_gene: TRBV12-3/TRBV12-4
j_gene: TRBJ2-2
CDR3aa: CASSWAGKSAGELFF

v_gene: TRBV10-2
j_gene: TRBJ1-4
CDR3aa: CASSEVTQGGEKLFF

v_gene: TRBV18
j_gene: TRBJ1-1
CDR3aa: CASSRNTGMETEAFF

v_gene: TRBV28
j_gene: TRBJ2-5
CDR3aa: CASSFGTKQETQYF

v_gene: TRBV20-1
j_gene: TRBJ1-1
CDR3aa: CSAKTRGAVNTEAFF

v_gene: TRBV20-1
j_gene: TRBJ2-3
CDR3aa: CSAATGSVVDTQYF

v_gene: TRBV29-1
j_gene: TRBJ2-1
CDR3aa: CSVDELNEQFF

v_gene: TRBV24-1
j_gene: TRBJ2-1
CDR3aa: CATSSMDYNEQFF

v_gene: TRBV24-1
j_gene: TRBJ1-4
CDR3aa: CATTPPRGGGEKLFF

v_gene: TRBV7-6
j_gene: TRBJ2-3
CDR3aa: CASSPADYATDTQYF

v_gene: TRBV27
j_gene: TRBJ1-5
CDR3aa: CASSSSNTRGNQPQHF

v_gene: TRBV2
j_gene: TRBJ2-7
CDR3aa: CASRRRSGYEQYF

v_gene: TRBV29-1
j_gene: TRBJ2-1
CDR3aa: CSVKTSGGAGEQFF

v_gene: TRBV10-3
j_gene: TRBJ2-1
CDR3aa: CAISFPPGGVDNEQFF

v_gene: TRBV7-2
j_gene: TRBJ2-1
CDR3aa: CASSRSGGGNRNEQFF

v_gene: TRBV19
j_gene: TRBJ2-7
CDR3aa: CASNFGQGATYEQYF

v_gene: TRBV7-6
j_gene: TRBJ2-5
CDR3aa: CASSFYTETQYF

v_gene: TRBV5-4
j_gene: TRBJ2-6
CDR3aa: CASSLSVGSGANVLTF

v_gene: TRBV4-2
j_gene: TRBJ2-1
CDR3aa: CDSSQLADPYNEQFF

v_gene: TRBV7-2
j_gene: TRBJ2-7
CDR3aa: CASSQYRGAYEQYF

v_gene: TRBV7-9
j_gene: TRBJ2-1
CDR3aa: CASSLAYRGRSYNEQFF

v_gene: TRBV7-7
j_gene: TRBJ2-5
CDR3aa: CASSLVSSRIRPQETQYF

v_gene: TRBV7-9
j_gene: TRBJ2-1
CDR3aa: CASSRTGEQFF

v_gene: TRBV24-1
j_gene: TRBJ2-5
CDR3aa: CATSDLNDVEETQYF

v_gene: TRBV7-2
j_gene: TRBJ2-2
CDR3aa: CASRREFANTGELFF

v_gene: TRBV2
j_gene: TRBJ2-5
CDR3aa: CASGGLAEEAQYF

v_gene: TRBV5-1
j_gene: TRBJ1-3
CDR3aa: CASSGGTGFTGNTIYF

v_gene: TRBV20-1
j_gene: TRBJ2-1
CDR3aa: CSARLAAKQFF

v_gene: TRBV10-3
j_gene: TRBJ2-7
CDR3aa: CAISGGTDFSYEQYF

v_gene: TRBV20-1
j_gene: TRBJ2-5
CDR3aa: CSVSFQGGETQYF

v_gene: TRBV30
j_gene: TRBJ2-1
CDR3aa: CAWSGRGYFGEQFF

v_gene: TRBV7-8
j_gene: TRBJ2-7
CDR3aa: CASSSQGEQYF

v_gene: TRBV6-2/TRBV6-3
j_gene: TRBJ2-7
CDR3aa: CASRPYVVSGNYEQYF

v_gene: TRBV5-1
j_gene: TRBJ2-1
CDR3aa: CASSSRLRGTSYNEQFF

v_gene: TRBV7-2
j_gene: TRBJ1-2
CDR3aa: CASSPHQPGQGFGYTF

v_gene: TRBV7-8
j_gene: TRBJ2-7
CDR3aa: CASSLTSSRGSSYEQYF

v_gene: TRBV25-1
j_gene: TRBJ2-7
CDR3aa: CASSELGGGYYEQYF

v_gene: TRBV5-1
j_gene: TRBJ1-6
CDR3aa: CASSLQGAANSPLHF

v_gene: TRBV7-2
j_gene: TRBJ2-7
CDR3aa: CASSLLPPTSGTYEQYF